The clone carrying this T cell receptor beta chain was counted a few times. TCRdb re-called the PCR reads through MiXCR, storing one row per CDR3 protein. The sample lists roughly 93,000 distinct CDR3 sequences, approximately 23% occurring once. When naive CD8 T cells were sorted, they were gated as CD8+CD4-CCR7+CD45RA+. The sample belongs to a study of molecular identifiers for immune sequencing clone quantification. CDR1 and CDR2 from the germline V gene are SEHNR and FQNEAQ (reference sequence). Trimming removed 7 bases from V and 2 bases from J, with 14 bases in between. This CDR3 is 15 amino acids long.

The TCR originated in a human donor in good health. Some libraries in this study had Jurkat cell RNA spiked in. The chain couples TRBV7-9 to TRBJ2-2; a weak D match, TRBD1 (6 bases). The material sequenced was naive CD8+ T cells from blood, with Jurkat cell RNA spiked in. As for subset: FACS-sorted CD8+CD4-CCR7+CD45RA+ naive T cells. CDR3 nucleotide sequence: TGTGCCAGCACCCTTACAGGGCCAAACACCGGGGAGCTGTTTTTT. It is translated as CASTLTGPNTGELFF.